The rows below give T cell receptor beta chains drawn from one sample of a study of blood T cell repertoires in COVID-19. Some clones are missing from TCRdb's copy, which holds only in-frame ones; the method was immunoSEQ multiplex PCR. The sample consists of approximately 150,000 clones, approximately 90% of them appearing once. Sequencing was done on a sample of peripheral blood. The receptors were gathered from a young man with COVID-19, enrolled during active disease. CDR3s include the opening cysteine and the closing phenylalanine or tryptophan. Fields, in order: CDR3 DNA, CDR3 protein, V gene, D gene, clone size, J gene. D genes are given only for firm matches. Some rows mark clone size as missing; the rest say once, few, many or name a class of expanded clone.

TGTGCCAGCACCCTACGGGGGGGGCGCTTTGAAAAACTGTTTTTT | CASTLRGGRFEKLFF | TRBV28 | . | . | TRBJ1-4
TGTGCCAGCAGCACCCGGACAGGGAACTATGGCTACACCTTC | CASSTRTGNYGYTF | TRBV9 | TRBD1 | . | TRBJ1-2
TGCAGCGTCGCAAGGGGACAGGGGGCTGGAAACACCATATATTTT | CSVARGQGAGNTIYF | TRBV29-1 | TRBD1 | once | TRBJ1-3
TGCAGCGTTGTGGACAGGGGGGCTGGCTACACCTTC | CSVVDRGAGYTF | TRBV29-1 | TRBD1 | . | TRBJ1-2
TGCGCCAGCAGCTCCAGGACAGGGAACACTGAAGCTTTCTTT | CASSSRTGNTEAFF | TRBV4-3 | TRBD1 | . | TRBJ1-1
TGCGCCAGCAGCCAGGGACTAGCGGTCCAAGAGACCCAGTACTTC | CASSQGLAVQETQYF | TRBV4-3 | TRBD2 | . | TRBJ2-5
TGCGCCAGCAGCTTGCTACAGGGGAAGTCCTACGAGCAGTACTTC | CASSLLQGKSYEQYF | TRBV5-1 | TRBD1 | . | TRBJ2-7
TGTGCCAGTAGTACAAACAGGCGCTCTGGAAACACCATATATTTT | CASSTNRRSGNTIYF | TRBV19 | . | . | TRBJ1-3
TGTGCCAGCAGTGATCGCACGGTCTCTGGAAACACCATATATTTT | CASSDRTVSGNTIYF | TRBV2 | . | . | TRBJ1-3
TGTGCCAGCAGTCCTCGGACAGTCACTAATGAAAAACTGTTTTTT | CASSPRTVTNEKLFF | TRBV28 | . | . | TRBJ1-4
TGTGCCAGCACTACACTAGGAAGGACAGTTCGTGGAAACACCATATATTTT | CASTTLGRTVRGNTIYF | TRBV7-8 | . | . | TRBJ1-3
TGTGCCGAACCCCGGGGGACCCCCGGGGAGCTGTTTTTT | CAEPRGTPGELFF | TRBV19 | . | . | TRBJ2-2
TGCGCCAGCAGCTTTTTGAGCGGGAGGAGCTCCTACGAGCAGTACTTC | CASSFLSGRSSYEQYF | TRBV5-1 | TRBD2 | . | TRBJ2-7
TGCAGTGCTAGTAATACCGGACTAGCGGGAGGGATGAGCTCCTACGAGCAGTACTTC | CSASNTGLAGGMSSYEQYF | TRBV20-1 | TRBD2 | . | TRBJ2-7
TGTGCCAGCAGTAAGGGAGCAACCTACGAGCAGTACTTC | CASSKGATYEQYF | TRBV6-5 | . | . | TRBJ2-7
TGTGCCAGCAGCCCCCCGTATACCAAAAACATTCAGTACTTC | CASSPPYTKNIQYF | TRBV28 | . | . | TRBJ2-4
TGTGCCAGCAGTGATATGGGGGCGCGCTTGAATGAGCAGTTCTTC | CASSDMGARLNEQFF | TRBV2 | . | . | TRBJ2-1
. | CASSKFGPGTQHF | TRBV21-1 | . | . | TRBJ1-5
TGTGCCACCAGTGATTTGAAGCGGACTAATGAGCAGTTCTTC | CATSDLKRTNEQFF | TRBV24-1 | . | . | TRBJ2-1
TGTGCCAGTAAAATAGCGGGGAGCTCCTACAATGAGCAGTTCTTC | CASKIAGSSYNEQFF | TRBV19 | TRBD2 | once | TRBJ2-1
TGTGCCAGCAGTAAACCCAGCTCCTACAATGAGCAGTTCTTC | CASSKPSSYNEQFF | TRBV6-5 | . | . | TRBJ2-1
TGTGCCAGCAGCAGCTGGACTAGCAGATACTACGAGCAGTACTTC | CASSSWTSRYYEQYF | TRBV21-1 | . | . | TRBJ2-7